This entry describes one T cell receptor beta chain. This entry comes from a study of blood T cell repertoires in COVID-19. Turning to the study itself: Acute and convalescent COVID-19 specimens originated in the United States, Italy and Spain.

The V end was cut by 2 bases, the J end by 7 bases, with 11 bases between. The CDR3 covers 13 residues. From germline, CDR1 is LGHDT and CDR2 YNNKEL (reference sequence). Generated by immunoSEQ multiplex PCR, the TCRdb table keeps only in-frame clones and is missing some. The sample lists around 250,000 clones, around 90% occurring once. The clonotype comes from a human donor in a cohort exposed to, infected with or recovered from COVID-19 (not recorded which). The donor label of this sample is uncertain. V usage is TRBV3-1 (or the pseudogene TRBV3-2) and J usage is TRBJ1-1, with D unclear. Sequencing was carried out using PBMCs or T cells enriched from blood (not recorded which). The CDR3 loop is CASSQPFSYEAFF. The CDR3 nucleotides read TGTGCCAGCAGCCAACCGTTTAGTTATGAAGCTTTCTTT.